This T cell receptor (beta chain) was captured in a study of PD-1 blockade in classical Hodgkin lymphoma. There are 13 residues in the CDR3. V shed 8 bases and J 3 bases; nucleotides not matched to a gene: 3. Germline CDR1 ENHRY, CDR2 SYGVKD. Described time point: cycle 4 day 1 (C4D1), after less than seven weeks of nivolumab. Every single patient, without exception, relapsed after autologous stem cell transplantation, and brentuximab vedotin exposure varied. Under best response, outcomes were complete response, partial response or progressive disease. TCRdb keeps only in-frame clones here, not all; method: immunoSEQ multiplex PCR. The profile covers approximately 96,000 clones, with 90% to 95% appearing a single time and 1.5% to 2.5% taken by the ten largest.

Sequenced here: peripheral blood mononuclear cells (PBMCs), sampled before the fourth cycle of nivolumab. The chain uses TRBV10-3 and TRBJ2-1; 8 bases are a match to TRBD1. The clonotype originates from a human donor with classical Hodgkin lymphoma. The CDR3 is CAIGQGLYNEQFF. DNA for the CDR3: TGTGCCATCGGACAGGGACTCTACAATGAGCAGTTCTTC.